This T cell receptor (beta chain) was captured in a study of T cell changes during pregnancy in multiple sclerosis. TCRdb keeps only in-frame clones here, not all; method: immunoSEQ multiplex PCR. The sample carries about 80,000 clones, approximately 94% recorded once. The CDR3 loop spans 15 amino acids. V gave up 7 bases and J gave up 4 bases; unmatched junction bases: 9. Looked up from germline, CDR1 is MNHNS and CDR2 is SASEGT. The source material was CD4+ T cells from peripheral blood mononuclear cells, sampled before pregnancy. The origin of this receptor is a female donor with multiple sclerosis, enrolled in a pregnancy study. The rearrangement uses TRBV6-1 and TRBJ1-5; 8 bases fit TRBD1. CDR3 loop: CASTLGQGANQPQHF. The CDR3 DNA is TGTGCCAGCACTCTAGGACAGGGCGCGAATCAGCCCCAGCATTTT.